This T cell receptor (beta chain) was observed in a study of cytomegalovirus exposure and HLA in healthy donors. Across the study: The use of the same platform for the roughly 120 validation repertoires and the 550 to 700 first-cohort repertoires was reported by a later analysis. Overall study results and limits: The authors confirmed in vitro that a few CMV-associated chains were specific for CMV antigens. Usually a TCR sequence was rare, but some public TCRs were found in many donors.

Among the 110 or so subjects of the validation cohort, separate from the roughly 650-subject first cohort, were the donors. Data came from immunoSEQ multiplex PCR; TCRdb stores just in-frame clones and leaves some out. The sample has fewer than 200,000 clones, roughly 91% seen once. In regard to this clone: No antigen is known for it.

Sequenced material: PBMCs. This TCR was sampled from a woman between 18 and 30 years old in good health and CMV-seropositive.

The CDR3, as DNA: TGTGCCAGCAGCTCCAAGAGCGGGAGGGCCCGGGAGCTGTTTTTT. It is translated as CASSSKSGRARELFF. V usage is TRBV11-2 and J usage is TRBJ2-2; 10 positions match TRBD2. From germline, CDR1 is SGHAT and CDR2 FQNNGV. The junction had 8 bases not matched to a gene; V was cut back by 4 bases and J by 9 bases. The length of the CDR3 is 15 residues.